The clone carrying this TCR beta chain has more than one count but fewer than ten. Its target is unknown. The entry originates in a study of cytomegalovirus exposure and HLA in healthy donors. With 60 Vbeta and 13 Jbeta primers, the PCR was carried out. Generated by immunoSEQ multiplex PCR, the TCRdb table keeps only in-frame clones and is missing some. This sample has roughly 180,000 clones; approximately 80% occur once, and the top ten carry around 2%. The CDR3 extends over 14 amino acids. V lost 4 bases and J lost 6, with 13 bases in between. CDR1 is SGHRS, CDR2 YFSETQ, per germline. The study's findings and limits: In vitro, a few CMV-associated chains proved specific for CMV antigens. What a later analysis reportedly showed was that an Asian-associated ancestry cluster had fewer N-insertions than the approximately 700-donor mean. Data from an earlier analysis indicated that most TCR beta V segments were productive either about 87% or about 30% of the time.

The TCR originated in a woman between 18 and 29 years old in good health and CMV-seropositive. The sequencing sample was made of PBMCs. The chain links TRBV5-1 to TRBJ1-4; a possible D gene is TRBD1 (5 bases). CDR3 sequence (DNA): TGCGCCAGCAGCACAGACAGAGCCGATGAAAAACTGTTTTTT. Translation gives CASSTDRADEKLFF.